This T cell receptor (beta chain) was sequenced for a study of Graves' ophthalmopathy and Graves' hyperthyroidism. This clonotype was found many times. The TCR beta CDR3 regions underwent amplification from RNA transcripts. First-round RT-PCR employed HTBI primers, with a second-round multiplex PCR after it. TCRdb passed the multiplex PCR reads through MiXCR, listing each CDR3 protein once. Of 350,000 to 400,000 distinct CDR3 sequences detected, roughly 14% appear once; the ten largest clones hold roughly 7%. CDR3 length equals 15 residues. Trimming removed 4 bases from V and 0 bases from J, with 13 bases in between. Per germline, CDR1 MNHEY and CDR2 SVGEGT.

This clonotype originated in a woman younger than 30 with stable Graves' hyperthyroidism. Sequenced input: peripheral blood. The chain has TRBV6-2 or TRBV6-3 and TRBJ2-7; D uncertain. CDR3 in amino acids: CASSWGGSGSYEQYF. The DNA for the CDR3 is TGTGCCAGCAGTTGGGGTGGGTCCGGCTCCTACGAGCAGTACTTC.